The 26 T cell receptor beta chains reported below all come from one sample, sequenced in a study of OX40 agonist ivuxolimab in advanced cancers. Data came from immunoSEQ multiplex PCR; TCRdb stores just in-frame clones and leaves some out. Among 98,000 or so clones listed, roughly 90% were seen once. Sample: CD4+ or CD8+ T cells sorted from blood, taken in a trial of the OX40 agonist ivuxolimab. The receptors originated from an adult with an advanced solid tumor such as melanoma, head and neck, liver or kidney cancer.

As for this clone: Compared with germline, one end of the junction differs, possibly owing to a read error. This chain joins TRBV5-8 and TRBJ2-5; D is uncertain. The length of the CDR3 is 15 residues. CDR1 SGHTS and CDR2 YDEGEE come from the germline V gene. CDR3 amino acids: CASSLGWQELGPPHF. CDR3 DNA sequence: TGTGCCAGCAGCTTGGGTTGGCAGGAGCTTGGGCCCCCGCACTTC.

The genes are TRBV28 and TRBJ2-5, with D unclear. The CDR3 has 14 amino acids. Trimming removed 5 bases at V and 7 bases at J, with 17 bases between. Germline CDR1 reads MDHEN; CDR2 reads SYDVKM. CDR3 sequence (DNA): TGTGCCAGCAGTCCGCAAACTAAAGGGTGGACCCAGTACTTC. This codes for CASSPQTKGWTQYF. Looking up the rest from reference TRBV28 and TRBJ2-5 gives the full variable domain: DVKVTQSSRYLVKRTGEKVFLECVQDMDHENMFWYRQDPGLGLRLIYFSYDVKMKEKGDIPEGYSVSREKKERFSLILESASTNQTSMYLCASSPQTKGWTQYFGPGTRLLVL.

The V gene is TRBV19, the J gene TRBJ2-5, with TRBD2 identical over 8 bases. Germline CDR1 is LNHDA and CDR2 is SQIVND (reference sequence). V gave up 8 bases and J gave up 5 bases; unmatched junction bases: 7. The CDR3 sequence is 13 residues long. The CDR3 loop is CASGTSSLETQYF. CDR3 DNA: TGTGCCAGTGGGACTAGTTCCCTTGAGACCCAGTACTTC.

The chain uses TRBV6-6 and TRBJ1-2, with D possibly being TRBD1 (6 bases). The CDR3 loop spans 13 amino acids. V dropped 6 bases and J dropped 0 bases, with 8 bases sitting between them. From germline, CDR1 is MNHNY and CDR2 SVGAGI (reference sequence). The CDR3 DNA reads TGTGCCAGCAGAAGGACAGCTAACTATGGCTACACCTTC. This translates into CASRRTANYGYTF.

This chain uses TRBV11-3 with TRBJ2-7, with TRBD2 as a possible D gene (7 bases). The CDR3 has 13 residues. The germline V gene encodes CDR1 SGHNT and CDR2 YENEEA. V was cut by 3 bases and J by 2 bases, with 8 bases left in between. The CDR3 spells CASSFGGPYEQYF. For the CDR3, the DNA is TGTGCCAGCAGCTTCGGGGGGCCCTACGAGCAGTACTTC.

The chain combines TRBV30 with TRBJ1-5; perhaps TRBD1 as D (5 bases). The CDR3 loop spans 14 amino acids. CDR1 is GTSNPN, CDR2 SVGIG, per germline (reference sequence). V dropped 4 bases and J dropped 0 bases, with 10 bases sitting between them. The CDR3 loop reads CAWTDTYSNQPQHF. CDR3 coding DNA: TGTGCCTGGACGGACACGTATAGCAATCAGCCCCAGCATTTT.

This rearrangement joins TRBV7-2 to TRBJ2-7, with D perhaps matching TRBD1 (9 bases). The V end lost 3 bases, the J end lost 4 bases, and 25 bases lay between the germline ends. The CDR3 consists of 18 residues. CDR1 SGHTA and CDR2 FQGNSA come from the germline V gene. The CDR3 DNA sequence: TGTGCCAGCAGCTTTCGAGCGGGGGACAGGGCTAATGTGTACGAGCAGTACTTC. This codes for CASSFRAGDRANVYEQYF.

This sequence joins TRBV11-3 and TRBJ2-1; a possible D gene is TRBD2 (5 bases). The length of the CDR3 is 14 residues. The V end lost 1 base, the J end lost 6 bases, and 10 bases lay between the germline ends. CDR1 is SGHNT, CDR2 YENEEA, per germline. CDR3 coding DNA: TGTGCCAGCAGCTTAGGGCCAGAGGGCAATGAGCAGTTCTTC. Translated, it gives CASSLGPEGNEQFF.

This clone was counted once. The rearrangement uses TRBV4-2 and TRBJ1-3; no clear D gene. Trimming stripped 1 base from V and 2 bases from J, with 6 bases between. This CDR3 comprises 14 residues. CDR1 is LGHNA, CDR2 YNFKEQ, per germline. CDR3 loop: CASSQVLTGNTIYF. The CDR3 DNA sequence: TGTGCCAGCAGCCAAGTCCTTACTGGAAACACCATATATTTT.

This chain links TRBV28 with TRBJ2-7; tentatively, D is TRBD2 (5 bases). With 6 bases removed from V and 2 bases from J, the gap between germline ends came to 8 bases. Germline CDR1 is MDHEN and CDR2 is SYDVKM. This CDR3 is 12 amino acids long. CDR3 amino acids: CASRDFTYEQYF. CDR3 sequence (DNA): TGTGCCAGCAGGGACTTTACCTACGAGCAGTACTTC.

J is TRBJ1-5 and V is TRBV7-3; no clear D. Trimming shortened V by 2 bases and J by 9 bases, and 8 bases separated the two germline ends. This CDR3 region has 12 residues. CDR1 is SGHTA and CDR2 is FQGTGA in the germline V gene. CDR3: CASSLEPAPQHF. The CDR3 coding sequence is TGTGCCAGCAGCTTAGAGCCGGCGCCCCAGCATTTT.

The chain uses TRBV5-1 and TRBJ1-4, with 7 nucleotides matching TRBD1. CDR3 length: 14 residues. Germline CDR1 SGHRS, CDR2 YFSETQ. V shed 7 bases, J shed 5 bases, and the junction held 8 bases outside the gene matches. This CDR3 is CASAAGTANEKLFF. DNA for the CDR3: TGCGCCAGCGCTGCCGGGACAGCAAATGAAAAACTGTTTTTT.

A single count supports this clone. This sequence joins TRBV5-4 and TRBJ1-2, with unresolved D. Germline V lookup: CDR1 SGHNT, CDR2 YYREEE (reference sequence). The CDR3 has 13 residues. V was shortened by 0 bases and J by 4 bases, with 7 bases between the two germline ends. The CDR3 protein is CASSLEVGYGYTF. The CDR3 DNA follows: TGTGCCAGCAGCTTGGAAGTGGGCTATGGCTACACCTTC.

V usage is TRBV5-8 and J usage is TRBJ2-5; 11 nucleotides line up with TRBD2. The CDR3 totals 18 residues. With 0 bases clipped from V and 1 base from J, the junction kept 8 bases outside the gene matches. Per germline, CDR1 SGHTS and CDR2 YDEGEE. In DNA form, the CDR3 reads TGTGCCAGCAGCTTGGAATATACTAGCGGGAGTTCCCAAGAGACCCAGTACTTC. It encodes CASSLEYTSGSSQETQYF. The variable domain in full, with the rest retrieved from reference TRBV5-8 and TRBJ2-5, is EAGVTQSPTHLIKTRGQQATLRCSPISGHTSVYWYQQALGLGLQFLLWYDEGEERNRGNFPPRFSGRQFPNYSSELNVNALELEDSALYLCASSLEYTSGSSQETQYFGPGTRLLVL.

This chain connects TRBV19 to TRBJ2-2, with D possibly matching TRBD1 (5 bases). CDR1 and CDR2 from the germline V gene are LNHDA and SQIVND (reference sequence). The CDR3 spans 14 residues. V gave up 6 bases and J gave up 6 bases, with 14 bases separating them. CDR3 coding DNA: TGTGCCAGTAGCGCCGGCAGGGCAGCCGGGGAGCTGTTTTTT. Protein: CASSAGRAAGELFF. The entire variable domain, with the rest obtained from reference TRBV19 and TRBJ2-2, is as follows: DGGITQSPKYLFRKEGQNVTLSCEQNLNHDAMYWYRQDPGQGLRLIYYSQIVNDFQKGDIAEGYSVSREKKESFPLTVTSAQKNPTAFYLCASSAGRAAGELFFGEGSRLTVL.

The chain uses TRBV9 and TRBJ2-5, with D possibly being TRBD1 (5 bases). Germline V gives CDR1 SGDLS, CDR2 YYNGEE. V lost 4 bases and J 1 base, leaving 14 bases between the germline ends. The CDR3 extends over 15 amino acids. The CDR3 loop is CASSSRRTTQETQYF. CDR3 nucleotide sequence: TGTGCCAGCAGCTCCCGAAGGACAACCCAAGAGACCCAGTACTTC.

The rearrangement joins TRBV10-3 to TRBJ1-2; 10 bases line up with TRBD1. V lost 4 bases, J lost 1 base, and 3 bases stayed unmatched. The CDR3 totals 15 residues. Germline V lookup: CDR1 ENHRY, CDR2 SYGVKD. The DNA for the CDR3 is TGTGCCATCAGTGTGGGACAGGGGAATAACTATGGCTACACCTTC. Its protein is CAISVGQGNNYGYTF.

The chain employs TRBV9 and TRBJ2-3; 8 bases line up with TRBD1. The J segment lost 2 bases and the V segment lost 0 bases, leaving 5 bases of the junction unmatched. The length of the CDR3 is 16 residues. CDR1 and CDR2 (germline): SGDLS, YYNGEE. In DNA, the CDR3 is TGTGCCAGCAGCGTAGGGGGACAGGTAATCACAGATACGCAGTATTTT. It yields the protein CASSVGGQVITDTQYF. Together with reference TRBV9 and TRBJ2-3, the CDR3 gives the full variable domain: DSGVTQTPKHLITATGQRVTLRCSPRSGDLSVYWYQQSLDQGLQFLIQYYNGEERAKGNILERFSAQQFPDLHSELNLSSLELGDSALYFCASSVGGQVITDTQYFGPGTRLTVL.

This clone occurred a few times. The chain combines TRBV7-9 with TRBJ2-6; 11 positions agree with TRBD1. The CDR3 contains 18 residues. The J segment lost 4 bases and the V segment lost 1 base, leaving 6 bases of the junction unmatched. The germline V gene encodes CDR1 SEHNR and CDR2 FQNEAQ (reference sequence). This chain's CDR3 is CASSLVRTGGSGANVLTF. DNA of the CDR3: TGTGCCAGCAGCTTAGTGAGGACAGGGGGCTCGGGGGCCAACGTCCTGACTTTC.

The rearrangement joins TRBV5-1 to TRBJ1-1; weak D call: TRBD1 (6 bases). The germline CDR1 and CDR2 sequences are SGHRS and YFSETQ. This CDR3 has 13 residues. Trimming took 5 bases from V and 4 from J, leaving 12 bases between them. The CDR3 nucleotides read TGCGCCAGCAGTCGGGGGCCAGGCACTGAAGCTTTCTTT. Translating gives CASSRGPGTEAFF.

CDR3 amino acids: CASSPQGDQPQHF. The CDR3 bases are TGTGCCAGCAGCCCCCAGGGAGATCAGCCCCAGCATTTT. The chain has TRBV7-9 and TRBJ1-5, with D possibly being TRBD1 (5 bases). V was shortened by 5 bases and J by 5 bases, with 10 bases between the two germline ends. The CDR3 extends over 13 amino acids. The germline V gene has CDR1 SEHNR and CDR2 FQNEAQ (reference sequence).

The chain carries TRBV7-9 and TRBJ2-3, with D unclear. This CDR3 contains 15 residues. V shed 11 bases and J shed 0 bases, with 18 bases lying between them. The germline CDR1 and CDR2 sequences are SEHNR and FQNEAQ (reference sequence). CDR3 loop: CAGQVELSSTDTQYF. CDR3 DNA sequence: TGTGCCGGCCAGGTAGAACTATCTAGCACAGATACGCAGTATTTT.

The chain couples TRBV19 to TRBJ1-1; D uncertain. Between the trimmed V and J ends, which lost 5 bases and 1 base, there was a span of 14 bases. Looked up from germline, CDR1 is LNHDA and CDR2 is SQIVND (reference sequence). This CDR3 comprises 15 residues. CDR3 sequence (DNA): TGTGCCAGTAGTCTTGTGGGAGGAACGAACACTGAAGCTTTCTTT. Translation gives CASSLVGGTNTEAFF.

The rearrangement joins TRBV18 to TRBJ2-1; D is perhaps TRBD1 (6 bases). V lost 0 bases and J lost 4, with 13 bases in between. Looked up from germline, CDR1 is KGHSH and CDR2 is LQKENI. The CDR3 runs to 16 residues. DNA of the CDR3: TGTGCCAGCTCACCACCCGCAGGGGCGTTTTACAATGAGCAGTTCTTC. Translated, it gives CASSPPAGAFYNEQFF.

A note on this clone: At the DNA level, this CDR3 is encoded by other sequences in the same sample as well. The chain uses TRBV30 and TRBJ2-7; 7 nucleotides agree with TRBD1. V shed 2 bases, J shed 3 bases, and the junction held 1 base outside the gene matches. The germline V gene has CDR1 GTSNPN and CDR2 SVGIG (reference sequence). The CDR3 loop spans 12 amino acids. The DNA of the CDR3 is TGTGCCTGGAGTCGGGACAGCTACGAGCAGTACTTC. Translated, it gives CAWSRDSYEQYF.

This chain joins TRBV9 and TRBJ2-2; D might be TRBD1 or TRBD2, each matching 5 bases. The CDR3 runs to 16 residues. Germline-derived CDR1 and CDR2 are SGDLS and YYNGEE. Trimming shortened V by 0 bases and J by 3 bases, and 12 bases separated the two germline ends. The CDR3 DNA follows: TGTGCCAGCAGCGTAGGGGTCAGGGAGTACACCGGGGAGCTGTTTTTT. Amino acids: CASSVGVREYTGELFF.